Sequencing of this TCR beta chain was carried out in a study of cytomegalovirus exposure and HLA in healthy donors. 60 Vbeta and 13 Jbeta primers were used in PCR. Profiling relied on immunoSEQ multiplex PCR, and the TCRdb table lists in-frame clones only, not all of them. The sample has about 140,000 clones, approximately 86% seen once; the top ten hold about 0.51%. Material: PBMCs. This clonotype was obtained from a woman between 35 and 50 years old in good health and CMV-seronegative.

The CDR3 is CASSWTGLTEAFF. For the CDR3, the DNA is TGTGCCAGCAGTTGGACAGGGCTGACTGAAGCTTTCTTT. This chain joins TRBV27 and TRBJ1-1; 8 positions agree with TRBD1. Looked up from germline, CDR1 is MNHEY and CDR2 is SMNVEV (reference sequence). The CDR3 spans 13 residues. With V trimmed by 4 bases and J by 5 bases, 3 bases remained unmatched.